These 28 T cell receptor beta chains were all obtained from the same sample, sequenced in a study of blood T cell repertoires in COVID-19. Produced via immunoSEQ multiplex PCR; TCRdb's table is partial and in-frame only. The repertoire includes around 230,000 clones, 87% of them detected once, and approximately 7.6% sits in the top ten. The sample taken for sequencing was peripheral blood. The source of these receptors is a man in his sixties who had recovered from COVID-19.

In this sample, this clone turned up once. This chain links TRBV4-1 with TRBJ2-7; 7 bases match TRBD1. Germline-derived CDR1 and CDR2 are MGHRA and YSYEKL. This CDR3 has 14 amino acids. The V gene end was trimmed by 3 bases and the J gene end by 2 bases; junction bases not matched to a gene: 4. The DNA of the CDR3 is TGCGCCAGCAGCCAGCCGGGACAGACCTACGAGCAGTACTTC. Protein: CASSQPGQTYEQYF.

The genes are TRBV9 and TRBJ2-1; 8 bases match TRBD1. J gave up 6 bases and V 2 bases, and 10 bases lay outside the gene matches. The CDR3 loop spans 16 amino acids. Germline loops: CDR1 SGDLS, CDR2 YYNGEE. In DNA, the CDR3 is TGTGCCAGCAGCGTGGGGACGGACAGGGTAGGCAATGAGCAGTTCTTC. Translating gives CASSVGTDRVGNEQFF.

This chain connects TRBV6-5 to TRBJ2-1, with D possibly being TRBD1 (6 bases). This CDR3 comprises 15 residues. V dropped 11 bases and J dropped 1 base, with 18 bases sitting between them. The germline CDR1 and CDR2 sequences are MNHEY and SVGAGI. The CDR3 coding sequence is TGTGCCGCCCGGGGTTACAGGGTATCCTACAATGAGCAGTTCTTC. The encoded protein is CAARGYRVSYNEQFF.

The chain joins TRBV2 to TRBJ1-5, with D perhaps matching TRBD1 (5 bases). Trimming took off 5 bases at V and 2 bases at J, with 19 bases between the two ends. The germline gives CDR1 SNHLY, CDR2 FYNNEI. The CDR3 is 17 residues long. The CDR3 is CASSPSAGWGGNQPQHF. CDR3 sequence (DNA): TGTGCCAGCAGTCCCTCGGCAGGGTGGGGTGGCAATCAGCCCCAGCATTTT.

This chain connects TRBV5-1 to TRBJ2-3, with 10 bases matching TRBD2. This CDR3 spans 16 amino acids. CDR1 SGHRS and CDR2 YFSETQ come from the germline V gene. Germline trimming cut 0 bases from V and 4 bases from J; bases unmatched to any gene: 5. CDR3 region: CASSLVAGGGPDTQYF. The CDR3, as DNA: TGCGCCAGCAGCTTGGTAGCGGGGGGTGGACCAGATACGCAGTATTTT. Combining the CDR3 with reference TRBV5-1 and TRBJ2-3 gives the whole variable domain KAGVTQTPRYLIKTRGQQVTLSCSPISGHRSVSWYQQTPGQGLQFLFEYFSETQRNKGNFPGRFSGRQFSNSRSEMNVSTLELGDSALYLCASSLVAGGGPDTQYFGPGTRLTVL.

V gene TRBV18 combines with J gene TRBJ2-1; TRBD1 agrees at 9 bases. The V and J ends lost 6 bases and 10 bases, in that order; junction bases with no gene match: 13. From germline, CDR1 is KGHSH and CDR2 LQKENI. The CDR3 is made up of 15 amino acids. The CDR3 loop is CASSRGQGITLEQFF. CDR3 coding DNA: TGTGCCAGCTCCCGCGGACAGGGGATAACATTAGAGCAGTTCTTC.

This rearrangement joins TRBV7-9 to TRBJ1-5, with 8 bases lining up with TRBD1. Germline CDR1 reads SEHNR; CDR2 reads FQNEAQ (reference sequence). J gave up 5 bases and V 5 bases, and 8 bases lay outside the gene matches. The CDR3 runs 15 residues. The CDR3 region has the DNA TGTGCCAGCAGCCTGGGGACAGGTCGATATCAGCCCCAGCATTTT. Protein product: CASSLGTGRYQPQHF.

This chain uses TRBV10-3 with TRBJ1-4; no clear D. The CDR3 has 13 amino acids. Germline-derived CDR1 and CDR2 are ENHRY and SYGVKD. Deletions cut 2 bases from V and 8 bases from J, with 9 bases between. CDR3 residues: CAISEVREEKLFF. CDR3 sequence (DNA): TGTGCCATCAGTGAGGTGCGGGAGGAAAAACTGTTTTTT.

This chain links TRBV11-2 with TRBJ2-7; the D is unclear. This CDR3 comprises 11 residues. The germline gives CDR1 SGHAT, CDR2 FQNNGV. Trimming pared 5 bases from V and 2 bases from J, leaving 4 bases between. CDR3 nucleotides: TGTGCCAGCAGCCCTGCCTACGAGCAGTACTTC. It yields the protein CASSPAYEQYF.

The rearrangement uses TRBV6-5 and TRBJ1-5; D perhaps matches TRBD1 (6 bases). The CDR3 has 14 amino acids. Between the trimmed V and J ends, which lost 9 bases and 2 bases, there was a span of 14 bases. Germline values: CDR1 MNHEY, CDR2 SVGAGI. As DNA, the CDR3 is TGTGCCAGTTCCAGGGGTGGGCGCAATCAGCCCCAGCATTTT. Residues: CASSRGGRNQPQHF.

V is TRBV5-1 and J is TRBJ1-2; D may be TRBD1 (6 bases). This CDR3 is built from 13 residues. V lost 4 bases, J lost 5 bases, and 12 bases lay in between. Germline CDR1 SGHRS, CDR2 YFSETQ. CDR3 bases: TGCGCCAGCAGCCAACTGGGGGCTTATGGCTACACCTTC. Its protein is CASSQLGAYGYTF.

This clone was found many times. Within the sample, other DNA sequences also encode this same CDR3. This chain joins TRBV2 and TRBJ1-2, with a weak D call TRBD1 (5 bases). The CDR3 extends over 14 amino acids. V lost 6 bases, J lost 2 bases, and 13 bases lay in between. The germline gives CDR1 SNHLY, CDR2 FYNNEI. The CDR3 nucleotides read TGTGCCAGCAGCCCCACTGGGGGGAACTATGGCTACACCTTC. This codes for CASSPTGGNYGYTF.

The chain links TRBV11-1 to TRBJ2-2, with TRBD2 matching 7 bases. This CDR3 region has 15 residues. With 3 bases clipped from V and 5 bases from J, the junction kept 6 bases outside the gene matches. Germline loops: CDR1 SGHAT, CDR2 FQDESV (reference sequence). The CDR3 spells CASSFRQGGTGELFF. The CDR3 DNA follows: TGTGCCAGCAGCTTCAGGCAGGGAGGGACCGGGGAGCTGTTTTTT.

The V call is TRBV11-2, the J call TRBJ1-3; 8 nucleotides agree with TRBD1. The ends lost 5 bases at V and 5 bases at J; junction bases unmatched: 8. The CDR3 contains 15 residues. Germline V gene lookup returns CDR1 SGHAT and CDR2 FQNNGV. CDR3 bases: TGTGCCAGCAGCCCTTTACCAGGGGGCAGAAACACCATATATTTT. It codes for CASSPLPGGRNTIYF. The full variable domain, completed using reference TRBV11-2 and TRBJ1-3, is EAGVAQSPRYKIIEKRQSVAFWCNPISGHATLYWYQQILGQGPKLLIQFQNNGVVDDSQLPKDRFSAERLKGVDSTLKIQPAKLEDSAVYLCASSPLPGGRNTIYFGEGSWLTVV.

This chain connects TRBV5-1 to TRBJ1-1; TRBD1 aligns across 8 bases. V lost 1 base, J lost 1 base, and 3 bases stayed unmatched. Germline CDR1 SGHRS, CDR2 YFSETQ. CDR3 size: 15 residues. The DNA of the CDR3 is TGCGCCAGCAGCTTGAGACAGGGGAAGAACACTGAAGCTTTCTTT. Translated, it gives CASSLRQGKNTEAFF. Looking up the rest from reference TRBV5-1 and TRBJ1-1 gives the full variable domain: KAGVTQTPRYLIKTRGQQVTLSCSPISGHRSVSWYQQTPGQGLQFLFEYFSETQRNKGNFPGRFSGRQFSNSRSEMNVSTLELGDSALYLCASSLRQGKNTEAFFGQGTRLTVV.

The J gene is TRBJ2-7, the V gene TRBV9; D possibly corresponds to TRBD2 (5 bases). V shed 0 bases and J shed 6 bases, with 16 bases lying between them. The CDR3 totals 15 residues. CDR1 and CDR2 from the germline V gene are SGDLS and YYNGEE. The CDR3 is CASSVGGGQVVEQYF. CDR3 DNA: TGTGCCAGCAGCGTAGGAGGCGGGCAGGTTGTCGAGCAGTACTTC.

This sequence joins TRBV5-1 and TRBJ2-5; 9 bases map to TRBD1. Unmatched junction bases numbered 6, after V lost 2 bases and J lost 4 bases. The CDR3 spans 15 residues. Germline V gene sequence: CDR1 SGHRS, CDR2 YFSETQ. CDR3 nucleotide sequence: TGCGCCAGCAGCTTAAACAGGGGGCCCCCAGAGACCCAGTACTTC. Its protein is CASSLNRGPPETQYF.

This chain joins TRBV2 and TRBJ1-1, with TRBD1 matching over 11 bases. Per the germline V gene, CDR1 is SNHLY and CDR2 is FYNNEI. The CDR3 consists of 17 residues. Germline trimming cut 6 bases from V and 3 bases from J; bases unmatched to any gene: 12. The CDR3: CASSPPRTGGRDTEAFF. CDR3 coding DNA: TGTGCCAGCAGCCCACCAAGGACAGGGGGCAGGGACACTGAAGCTTTCTTT.

The rearrangement uses TRBV5-1 and TRBJ2-7; D perhaps matches TRBD2 (6 bases). Germline loops: CDR1 SGHRS, CDR2 YFSETQ. With 0 bases removed from V and 5 bases from J, the gap between germline ends came to 18 bases. The CDR3 sequence is 16 residues long. CDR3 amino acids: CASSLVHPGGRNEQYF. In DNA, the CDR3 is TGCGCCAGCAGCTTGGTGCATCCCGGGGGAAGGAACGAGCAGTACTTC.

This chain joins TRBV2 and TRBJ2-5; 8 positions match TRBD2. The germline V gene encodes CDR1 SNHLY and CDR2 FYNNEI. Unmatched junction bases numbered 9, after V lost 4 bases and J lost 5 bases. The CDR3 length is 15 residues. This chain's CDR3 is CASSVSGGRAETQYF. Written as DNA, the CDR3 is TGTGCCAGCAGTGTATCGGGGGGGCGGGCGGAGACCCAGTACTTC.

The rearrangement joins TRBV7-2 to TRBJ1-2; 10 nucleotides line up with TRBD1. Germline V gene data show CDR1 as SGHTA and CDR2 as FQGNSA. This CDR3 has 14 amino acids. The V gene end was trimmed by 7 bases and the J gene end by 4 bases; junction bases not matched to a gene: 6. The CDR3 protein is CASTRDRGSYGYTF. The CDR3 region has the DNA TGTGCCAGCACCCGGGACAGGGGATCCTATGGCTACACCTTC.

A word on this clone: Other DNA sequences of this sample code for an identical CDR3. The chain couples TRBV12-3 or TRBV12-4 to TRBJ1-1; D uncertain. The CDR3 runs 13 residues. Trimming removed 2 bases from V and 1 base from J, with 5 bases in between. Here the CDR3 DNA reads TGTGCCAGCAGTTTACGGGGGAACACTGAAGCTTTCTTT. Amino acids: CASSLRGNTEAFF.

The chain uses TRBV24-1 and TRBJ2-7, with D perhaps TRBD1 (5 bases). CDR3 length equals 13 residues. Germline assignment: CDR1 KGHDR and CDR2 SFDVKD. The V end was cut by 2 bases, the J end by 3 bases, with 7 bases between. CDR3 protein: CATSDWGGYEQYF. DNA for the CDR3: TGTGCCACCAGTGATTGGGGCGGCTACGAGCAGTACTTC.

This sequence joins TRBV12-3 or TRBV12-4 and TRBJ1-2; no firm D call. Trimming cost V 1 base and J 5 bases, with 8 bases left between them. This CDR3 has 13 residues. CDR3 residues: CASSLGLRYGYTF. The CDR3 DNA is TGTGCCAGCAGTTTAGGGCTCCGATATGGCTACACCTTC.

The sample holds a few counts of this clone. The chain recombines TRBV11-2 with TRBJ1-1; D not certain. The V end lost 1 base, the J end lost 3 bases, and 15 bases lay between the germline ends. The CDR3 has 16 amino acids. From germline, CDR1 is SGHAT and CDR2 FQNNGV. This CDR3 reads CASSLGLTVKDTEAFF. In nucleotides, the CDR3 is TGTGCCAGCAGCTTAGGTTTAACAGTAAAGGACACTGAAGCTTTCTTT.

The rearrangement uses TRBV6-5 and TRBJ2-1, with 7 nucleotides matching TRBD2. The ends lost 0 bases at V and 5 bases at J; junction bases unmatched: 7. The CDR3 has 16 amino acids. Germline V gives CDR1 MNHEY, CDR2 SVGAGI. The CDR3 DNA sequence: TGTGCCAGCAGTTACTCGTATGGGGGGGTCAACAATGAGCAGTTCTTC. This sequence encodes CASSYSYGGVNNEQFF.

The chain combines TRBV5-1 with TRBJ2-6; D is uncertain. CDR1 is SGHRS and CDR2 is YFSETQ in the germline V gene. The CDR3 is 17 residues long. Trimming left V 3 bases short and J 0 bases short, with 13 bases between. The CDR3 nucleotides are TGCGCCAGCAGCTCTGGCATCCGAAGCTCTGGGGCCAACGTCCTGACTTTC. Encoded protein: CASSSGIRSSGANVLTF.

The chain links TRBV6-5 to TRBJ1-5; possible D gene TRBD1, 5 bases. CDR1 is MNHEY, CDR2 SVGAGI, per germline. V dropped 5 bases and J dropped 6 bases, with 14 bases sitting between them. The CDR3 consists of 14 residues. Here the CDR3 DNA reads TGTGCCAGCAGTCGCAGGGTTGAAGCTCAGCCCCAGCATTTT. Translated, it gives CASSRRVEAQPQHF.